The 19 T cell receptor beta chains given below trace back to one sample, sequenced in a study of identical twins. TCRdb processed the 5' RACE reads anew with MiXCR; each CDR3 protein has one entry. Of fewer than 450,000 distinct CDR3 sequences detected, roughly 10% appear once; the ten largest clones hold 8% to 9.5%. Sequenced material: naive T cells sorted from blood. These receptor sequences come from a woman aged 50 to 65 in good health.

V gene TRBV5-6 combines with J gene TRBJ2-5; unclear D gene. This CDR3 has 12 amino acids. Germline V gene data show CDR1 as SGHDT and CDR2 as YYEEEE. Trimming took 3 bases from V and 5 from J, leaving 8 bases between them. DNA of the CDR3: TGTGCCAGCAGCTCCGTCCCGGAGACCCAGTACTTC. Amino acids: CASSSVPETQYF.

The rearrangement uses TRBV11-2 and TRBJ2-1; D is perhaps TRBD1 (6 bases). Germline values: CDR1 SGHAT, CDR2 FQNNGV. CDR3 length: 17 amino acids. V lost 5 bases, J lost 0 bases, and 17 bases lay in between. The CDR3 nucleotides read TGTGCCAGCAGCCGCGCTAGACAGGTGAGCTCCTACAATGAGCAGTTCTTC. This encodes CASSRARQVSSYNEQFF.

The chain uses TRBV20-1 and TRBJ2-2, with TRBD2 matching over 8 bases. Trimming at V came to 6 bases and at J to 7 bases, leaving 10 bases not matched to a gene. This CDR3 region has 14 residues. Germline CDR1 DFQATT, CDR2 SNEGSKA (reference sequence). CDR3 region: CSALPTGGNGELFF. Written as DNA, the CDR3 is TGCAGTGCCCTCCCGACGGGGGGGAACGGGGAGCTGTTTTTT.

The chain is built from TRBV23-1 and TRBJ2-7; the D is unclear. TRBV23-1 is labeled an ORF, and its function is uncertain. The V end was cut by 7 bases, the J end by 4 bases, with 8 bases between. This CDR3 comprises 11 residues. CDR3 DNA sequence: TGCGCCAGCACCACCGGGTACGAGCAGTACGTC. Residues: CASTTGYEQYV.

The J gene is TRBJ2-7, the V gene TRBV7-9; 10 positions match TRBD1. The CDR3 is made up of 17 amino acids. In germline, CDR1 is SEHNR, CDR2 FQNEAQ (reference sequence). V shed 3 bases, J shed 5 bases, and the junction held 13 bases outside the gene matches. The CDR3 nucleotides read TGTGCCAGCAGCTTCCCTGGACAGGGGGAAAGTTTAGACGAGCAGTACTTC. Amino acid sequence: CASSFPGQGESLDEQYF.

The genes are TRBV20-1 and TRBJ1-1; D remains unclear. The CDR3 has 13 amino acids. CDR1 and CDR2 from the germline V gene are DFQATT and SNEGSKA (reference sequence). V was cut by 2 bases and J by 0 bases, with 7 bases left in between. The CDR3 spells CSARRVMNTEAFF. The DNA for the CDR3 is TGCAGTGCTAGAAGGGTTATGAACACTGAAGCTTTCTTT.

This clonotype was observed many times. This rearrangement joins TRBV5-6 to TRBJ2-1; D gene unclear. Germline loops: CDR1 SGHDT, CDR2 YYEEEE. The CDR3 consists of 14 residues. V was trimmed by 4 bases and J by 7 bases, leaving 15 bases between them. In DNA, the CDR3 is TGTGCCAGCAGCCAAGGGCCATCCCGTAATGAGCAGTTCTTC. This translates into CASSQGPSRNEQFF.

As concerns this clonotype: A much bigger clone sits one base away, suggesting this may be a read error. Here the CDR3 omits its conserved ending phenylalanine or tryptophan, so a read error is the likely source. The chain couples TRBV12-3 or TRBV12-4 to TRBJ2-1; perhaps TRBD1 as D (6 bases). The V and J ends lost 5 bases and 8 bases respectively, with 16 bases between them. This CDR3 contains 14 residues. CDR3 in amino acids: CASSRGHRSDEQFC. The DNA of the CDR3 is TGTGCCAGCAGTCGGGGACACCGGAGCGATGAGCAGTTCTGC.

The CDR3 DNA reads TGTGCCAGCAGCGTTTCCCCAGGGGATACCTACGAGCAGTACTTC. This encodes CASSVSPGDTYEQYF. This rearrangement joins TRBV9 to TRBJ2-7, with D possibly matching TRBD1 (6 bases). The CDR3 length is 15 residues. Per the germline V gene, CDR1 is SGDLS and CDR2 is YYNGEE. V was shortened by 2 bases and J by 2 bases, with 14 bases between the two germline ends.

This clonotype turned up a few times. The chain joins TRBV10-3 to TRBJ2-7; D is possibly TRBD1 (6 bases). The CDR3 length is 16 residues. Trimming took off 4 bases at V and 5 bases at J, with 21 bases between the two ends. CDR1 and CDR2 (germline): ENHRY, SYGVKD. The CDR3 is CAISAGNRVGSDEQYF. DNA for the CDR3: TGTGCCATCAGTGCCGGCAACAGGGTCGGAAGCGACGAGCAGTACTTC.

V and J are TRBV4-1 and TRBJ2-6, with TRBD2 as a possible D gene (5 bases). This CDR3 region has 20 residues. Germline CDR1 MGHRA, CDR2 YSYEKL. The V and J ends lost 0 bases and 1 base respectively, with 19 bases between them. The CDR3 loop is CASSQDLRRGRGSGANVLTF. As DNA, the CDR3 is TGCGCCAGCAGCCAAGATCTCAGACGGGGTAGAGGATCTGGGGCCAACGTCCTGACTTTC.

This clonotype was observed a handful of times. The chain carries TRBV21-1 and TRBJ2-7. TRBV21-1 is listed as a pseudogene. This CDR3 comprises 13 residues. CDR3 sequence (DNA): TGTGCCAGCAGCTCCCTTACGGTTTGCGAGCAGTACGTC. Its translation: CASSSLTVCEQYV.

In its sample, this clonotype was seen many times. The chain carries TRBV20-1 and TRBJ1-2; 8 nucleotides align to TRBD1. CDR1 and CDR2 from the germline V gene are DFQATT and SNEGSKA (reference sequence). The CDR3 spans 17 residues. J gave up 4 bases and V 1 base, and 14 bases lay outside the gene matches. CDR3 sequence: CSARGGGQGNPIYGYTF. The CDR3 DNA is TGCAGTGCTAGAGGGGGCGGACAGGGTAACCCTATCTATGGCTACACCTTC.

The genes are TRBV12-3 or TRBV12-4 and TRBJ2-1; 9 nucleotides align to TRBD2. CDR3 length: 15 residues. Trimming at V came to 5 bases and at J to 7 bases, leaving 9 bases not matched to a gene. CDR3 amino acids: CASSPVAGVGNEQFF. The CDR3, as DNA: TGTGCCAGCAGTCCGGTAGCGGGAGTAGGAAATGAGCAGTTCTTC.

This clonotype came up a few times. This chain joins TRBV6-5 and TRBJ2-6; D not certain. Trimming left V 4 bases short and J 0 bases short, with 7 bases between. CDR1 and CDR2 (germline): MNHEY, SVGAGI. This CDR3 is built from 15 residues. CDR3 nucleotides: TGTGCCAGCAGTTCACCGGACTCTGGGGCCAACGTCCTGACTTTC. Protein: CASSSPDSGANVLTF.

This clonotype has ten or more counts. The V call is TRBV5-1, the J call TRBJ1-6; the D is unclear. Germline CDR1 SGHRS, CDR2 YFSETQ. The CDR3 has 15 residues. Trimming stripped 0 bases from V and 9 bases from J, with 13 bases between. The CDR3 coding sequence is TGCGCCAGCAGCTTGGACCCCCTTGGCGCTTCACCCCTCCACTTT. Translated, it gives CASSLDPLGASPLHF.

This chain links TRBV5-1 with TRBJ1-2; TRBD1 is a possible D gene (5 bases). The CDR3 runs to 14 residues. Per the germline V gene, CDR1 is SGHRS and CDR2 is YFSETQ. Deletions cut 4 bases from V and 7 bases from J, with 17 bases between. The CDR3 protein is CASSPGPPGPGYTF. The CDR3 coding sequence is TGCGCCAGCAGCCCGGGGCCGCCCGGTCCTGGCTACACCTTC.

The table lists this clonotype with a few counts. CDR3 protein: CASSTTGVGYTF. In nucleotides, the CDR3 is TGCGCCAGCAGCACAACAGGGGTCGGCTACACCTTC. The chain is built from TRBV5-1 and TRBJ1-2; 7 bases fit TRBD1. Germline values: CDR1 SGHRS, CDR2 YFSETQ. This CDR3 has 12 amino acids. V shed 4 bases and J 8 bases; nucleotides not matched to a gene: 5.

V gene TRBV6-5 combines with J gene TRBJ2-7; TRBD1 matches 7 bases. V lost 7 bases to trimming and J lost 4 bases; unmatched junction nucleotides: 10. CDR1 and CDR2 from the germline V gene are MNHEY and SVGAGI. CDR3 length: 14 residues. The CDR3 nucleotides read TGTGCCAGCACTCCACCGGGACAGCTTTACGAGCAGTACTTC. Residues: CASTPPGQLYEQYF.